This T cell receptor (beta chain) emerged from a study of graft-versus-host responses after intestinal transplantation. Study-level points and caveats: GvH clones turned up in recipient marrow; some had shown up first in ileum or blood. Among circulating GvH clones, peak levels were associated with early post-transplant declines in HvG clones.

With respect to this clone: No antigen is known for it.

Trimming took off 0 bases at V and 7 bases at J, with 10 bases between the two ends. This CDR3 has 13 amino acids. In germline, CDR1 is SGHRS, CDR2 YFSETQ. Libraries were prepared by immunoSEQ multiplex PCR; TCRdb keeps only in-frame clonotypes and omits some of them. The table has some 90,000 clones, roughly 80% seen once. The sample consisted of unstimulated CD4+ T cells sorted from spleen or lymph node cells, taken before intestinal transplant. The source is a human donor who received an intestinal transplant. The genes are TRBV5-1 and TRBJ1-2; possibly TRBD1 for D (6 bases). The CDR3: CASSLDRAAGYTF. The CDR3, as DNA: TGCGCCAGCAGCTTGGACAGGGCTGCTGGCTACACCTTC. Supplemented by reference TRBV5-1 and TRBJ1-2, the full variable domain reads KAGVTQTPRYLIKTRGQQVTLSCSPISGHRSVSWYQQTPGQGLQFLFEYFSETQRNKGNFPGRFSGRQFSNSRSEMNVSTLELGDSALYLCASSLDRAAGYTFGSGTRLTVV.